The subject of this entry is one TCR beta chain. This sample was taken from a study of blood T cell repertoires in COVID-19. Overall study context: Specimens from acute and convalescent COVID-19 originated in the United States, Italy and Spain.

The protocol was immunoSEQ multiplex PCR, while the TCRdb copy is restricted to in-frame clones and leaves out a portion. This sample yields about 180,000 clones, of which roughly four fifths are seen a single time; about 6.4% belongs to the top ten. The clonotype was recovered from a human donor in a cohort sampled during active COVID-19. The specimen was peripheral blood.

The DNA of the CDR3 is TGTGCCAGCACCCGGACAGGGAGGGACACTGAAGCTTTCTTT. Its translation: CASTRTGRDTEAFF. J is TRBJ1-1 and V is TRBV5-4; TRBD1 agrees at 8 bases. This CDR3 region has 14 residues. With 6 bases clipped from V and 3 bases from J, the junction kept 7 bases outside the gene matches. The germline V gene has CDR1 SGHNT and CDR2 YYREEE (reference sequence).